A single sample is the source of the 28 T cell receptor beta chains below, sequenced in a study of OX40 agonist ivuxolimab in advanced cancers. Only in-frame clones appear in the TCRdb table, and some are missing; sequencing was by immunoSEQ multiplex PCR. The sample records around 23,000 clones, more than 85% being singletons. The material was CD4+ or CD8+ T cells sorted from blood, obtained in a trial of the OX40 agonist ivuxolimab. These receptors all come from an adult with an advanced solid tumor such as melanoma, head and neck, liver or kidney cancer.

This clone has just a few counts. V usage is TRBV2 and J usage is TRBJ2-5; D call uncertain. Trimming removed 2 bases at V and 2 bases at J, with 9 bases between. From germline, CDR1 is SNHLY and CDR2 FYNNEI. CDR3 length: 14 residues. The CDR3 coding sequence is TGTGCCAGCAGTGAATCCGGCTTACAAGAGACCCAGTACTTC. It translates to CASSESGLQETQYF.

V and J are TRBV28 and TRBJ1-2; 7 bases fit TRBD1. After removal of 2 bases from V and 7 bases from J, the junction contained 7 bases not matched to a gene. There are 14 residues in the CDR3. The V gene's germline CDR1 is MDHEN and CDR2 SYDVKM. The CDR3 is CASSLEGAPSGYTF. In nucleotides, the CDR3 is TGTGCCAGCAGTTTAGAGGGGGCGCCAAGTGGCTACACCTTC.

This clone is a singleton in its sample. The rearrangement joins TRBV6-5 to TRBJ2-5; a weak D match, TRBD2 (7 bases). Germline-derived CDR1 and CDR2 are MNHEY and SVGAGI. The CDR3 consists of 13 residues. Trimming stripped 7 bases from V and 4 bases from J, with 13 bases between. This CDR3 reads CASIGRGLETQYF. Written as DNA, the CDR3 is TGTGCCAGCATCGGGCGGGGGCTAGAGACCCAGTACTTC.

V and J are TRBV6-1 and TRBJ2-7; TRBD2 is a possible D gene (7 bases). The CDR3 has 14 amino acids. Germline loops: CDR1 MNHNS, CDR2 SASEGT. The V end was cut by 10 bases, the J end by 6 bases, with 22 bases between. The CDR3, as DNA: TGTGCCACCCGAGGGGGGGGCGAATCACTCGAGCAGTACTTC. Translation: CATRGGGESLEQYF.

The V call is TRBV4-1, the J call TRBJ2-1; no clear D. In germline, CDR1 is MGHRA, CDR2 YSYEKL. The CDR3 runs to 14 residues. V was shortened by 0 bases and J by 8 bases, with 11 bases between the two germline ends. CDR3: CASSQDSGGDEQFF. CDR3 DNA: TGCGCCAGCAGCCAAGATTCAGGTGGGGATGAGCAGTTCTTC.

The chain uses TRBV27 and TRBJ2-5; 12 nucleotides match TRBD2. Germline trimming cut 8 bases from V and 0 bases from J; bases unmatched to any gene: 4. The germline V gene encodes CDR1 MNHEY and CDR2 SMNVEV (reference sequence). The CDR3 has 15 amino acids. The CDR3 DNA reads TGTGCCAGCGGACGACTAGCGGGGGACCAAGAGACCCAGTACTTC. Amino acids: CASGRLAGDQETQYF.

The chain uses TRBV7-6 and TRBJ2-5; D is tentatively TRBD1 or TRBD2 (5 bases each). Germline V lookup: CDR1 SGHVS, CDR2 FNYEAQ. The CDR3 loop spans 15 amino acids. V dropped 2 bases and J dropped 3 bases, with 13 bases sitting between them. CDR3 region: CASSLFPGTKETQYF. DNA of the CDR3: TGTGCCAGCAGCTTATTCCCCGGGACGAAAGAGACCCAGTACTTC.

On this clone: At one end, the junction sequence differs from germline, possibly due to a read error. The chain combines TRBV7-9 with TRBJ1-1; 9 bases are shared with TRBD1. Germline V gives CDR1 SEHNR, CDR2 FQNEAQ (reference sequence). There are 12 residues in the CDR3. CDR3 in DNA: TGTGCCAGCAGCTGGGTCGGGGACAGGGCGCTCTTT. It encodes CASSWVGDRALF.

This clone is labeled medium-sized. J is TRBJ2-7 and V is TRBV5-1, with a tentative D call TRBD2 (6 bases). Trimming shortened V by 3 bases and J by 5 bases, and 21 bases separated the two germline ends. This CDR3 spans 16 amino acids. Germline V CDR1 and CDR2: SGHRS, YFSETQ. The CDR3 nucleotides read TGCGCCAGCAGCTCCCCGTCGGGAGCCCAGGGCGACGAGCAGTACTTC. Residues: CASSSPSGAQGDEQYF.

The chain joins TRBV12-5 to TRBJ2-5; TRBD2 matches at 9 bases. Germline V gives CDR1 LGHNT, CDR2 FRNRAP. The CDR3 is made up of 16 amino acids. Trimming took 2 bases from V and 2 from J; bases not matched to a gene: 6. CDR3 amino acids: CASGLSAGGPQETQYF. The CDR3 coding sequence is TGTGCTAGTGGTTTGTCAGCGGGGGGCCCACAAGAGACCCAGTACTTC.

The table lists this clone with a count of one. This sequence joins TRBV6-5 and TRBJ2-7; D ambiguous. The V gene lost 6 bases and the J gene lost 2 bases, with 14 bases spanning the gap. The CDR3 is 14 residues long. CDR1 is MNHEY and CDR2 is SVGAGI in the germline V gene. CDR3 in DNA: TGTGCCAGCAGGACGACGGACCGGACCTACGAGCAGTACTTC. It is translated as CASRTTDRTYEQYF.

The chain joins TRBV5-4 to TRBJ2-7, with a possible D match to TRBD2 (6 bases). Trimming cost V 4 bases and J 5 bases, with 19 bases left between them. The CDR3 contains 15 residues. The germline V gene encodes CDR1 SGHNT and CDR2 YYREEE (reference sequence). CDR3 DNA: TGTGCCAGCAGCCCGGAAAGACTAGTTTATGACGAGCAGTACTTC. This codes for CASSPERLVYDEQYF.

J is TRBJ2-7 and V is TRBV30, with 10 bases matching TRBD1. The CDR3 is made up of 15 amino acids. V dropped 4 bases and J dropped 5; count of bases not matched to a gene: 11. In germline, CDR1 is GTSNPN, CDR2 SVGIG (reference sequence). The CDR3 nucleotides read TGTGCCTGGAACCCCGGGACAGGGGCAAAGGACGAGCAGTACTTC. This translates into CAWNPGTGAKDEQYF.

This sequence joins TRBV27 and TRBJ2-5; 7 bases map to TRBD1. Germline values: CDR1 MNHEY, CDR2 SMNVEV (reference sequence). This CDR3 spans 15 amino acids. Germline trimming cut 2 bases from V and 1 base from J; bases unmatched to any gene: 4. CDR3 loop: CASSLSTGAQETQYF. Here the CDR3 DNA reads TGTGCCAGCAGTTTAAGTACAGGGGCCCAAGAGACCCAGTACTTC.

The chain joins TRBV15 to TRBJ2-3, with 12 bases identical to TRBD1. The trim removed 5 bases at V and 7 bases at J, leaving 13 bases unmatched. Germline lookup yields CDR1 LNHNV and CDR2 YYDKDF (reference sequence). The CDR3 is made up of 17 amino acids. This CDR3 is CATSLRDRDRGLNTQYF. The CDR3 bases are TGTGCCACCAGCTTGCGGGACCGGGACAGGGGGCTGAATACGCAGTATTTT.

The chain has TRBV19 and TRBJ2-7; 7 bases agree with TRBD1. Unmatched junction bases numbered 6, after V lost 1 base and J lost 3 bases. Per germline, CDR1 LNHDA and CDR2 SQIVND (reference sequence). The CDR3 loop spans 15 amino acids. The CDR3 nucleotides are TGTGCCAGTAGTATAGGGGACAGTAGCTTCTACGAGCAGTACTTC. Protein: CASSIGDSSFYEQYF.

The sample holds one count of this clone. The J gene is TRBJ2-1, the V gene TRBV11-2; 9 nucleotides line up with TRBD2. In germline, CDR1 is SGHAT, CDR2 FQNNGV. The CDR3 totals 14 residues. With V trimmed by 0 bases and J by 10 bases, 4 bases remained unmatched. CDR3 DNA sequence: TGTGCCAGCAGCTTAGATTATCTAGCGGGGGAGCAGTTCTTC. Its translation: CASSLDYLAGEQFF.

V gene TRBV7-9 combines with J gene TRBJ2-3; D gene unclear. This CDR3 has 14 amino acids. Trimming left V 5 bases short and J 3 bases short, with 12 bases between. The germline gives CDR1 SEHNR, CDR2 FQNEAQ (reference sequence). CDR3 sequence reads: CASSPLGWTDTQYF. Written as DNA, the CDR3 is TGTGCCAGCAGCCCCCTTGGGTGGACAGATACGCAGTATTTT.

This clone came up once. The chain uses TRBV30 and TRBJ2-3; D possibly corresponds to TRBD1 (6 bases). The CDR3 spans 15 residues. V shed 4 bases and J shed 0 bases, with 14 bases lying between them. Germline CDR1 and CDR2: GTSNPN and SVGIG (reference sequence). The CDR3 region is CAWTTGPASTDTQYF. DNA of the CDR3: TGTGCCTGGACAACAGGGCCGGCTAGCACAGATACGCAGTATTTT.

The J gene is TRBJ2-1, the V gene TRBV9; perhaps D is TRBD1 or TRBD2 (6 bases each). CDR1 and CDR2 (germline): SGDLS, YYNGEE. The CDR3 is 14 residues long. The ends were cut back, 4 bases at V and 8 bases at J, with 16 bases in the middle. CDR3 residues: CASSPPGGVHEQFF. DNA for the CDR3: TGTGCCAGCAGCCCCCCCGGGGGCGTCCATGAGCAGTTCTTC.

In its sample, this clone was seen once. This chain links TRBV27 with TRBJ1-5; D gene unclear. Germline V CDR1 and CDR2: MNHEY, SMNVEV (reference sequence). V gave up 3 bases and J gave up 8 bases, with 11 bases separating them. CDR3 length: 13 amino acids. In DNA form, the CDR3 reads TGTGCCAGCAGTTTGTACCCCTGGGAGCCCCAGCATTTT. The encoded protein is CASSLYPWEPQHF.

This clone came up a few times. The rearrangement links TRBV27 to TRBJ2-5, with D unresolved. CDR1 and CDR2 from the germline V gene are MNHEY and SMNVEV (reference sequence). Trimming shortened V by 3 bases and J by 3 bases, and 8 bases separated the two germline ends. The CDR3 is made up of 13 amino acids. The CDR3, as DNA: TGTGCCAGCAGTTTGTCTGAGGAAGAGACCCAGTACTTC. This codes for CASSLSEEETQYF.

The chain carries TRBV28 and TRBJ2-5, with D uncertain. The J call is doubtful: the DNA matches TRBJ2-7 better. Germline CDR1 and CDR2: MDHEN and SYDVKM. The CDR3 loop spans 11 amino acids. The chain's CDR3 is CASSPDYEQYF. The CDR3 DNA reads TGTGCCAGCAGCCCCGACTACGAGCAGTACTTC.

V is TRBV7-9 and J is TRBJ1-4; D perhaps matches TRBD1 (5 bases). Germline CDR1 and CDR2: SEHNR and FQNEAQ (reference sequence). This CDR3 contains 14 residues. V dropped 1 base and J dropped 6 bases, with 9 bases sitting between them. The CDR3 protein is CASSLGGMDEKLFF. CDR3 DNA sequence: TGTGCCAGCAGCTTAGGGGGGATGGATGAAAAACTGTTTTTT.

This clone was counted a few times. The junction shows a germline mismatch at one end, possibly a read error. The chain uses TRBV4-3 and TRBJ2-5; possibly TRBD1 for D (6 bases). Germline assignment: CDR1 LGHNA and CDR2 YSLEER. The CDR3 is 15 amino acids. Here the CDR3 reads CASSQDTLGWTARNF. CDR3 DNA sequence: TGCGCCAGCAGCCAAGACACCCTCGGATGGACAGCCCGGAACTTC.

This clone was seen more than once but under ten times. This chain uses TRBV4-1 with TRBJ2-1, with 13 bases that match TRBD2. The CDR3 is made up of 17 amino acids. V shed 2 bases and J 9 bases; nucleotides not matched to a gene: 10. Germline lookup yields CDR1 MGHRA and CDR2 YSYEKL. CDR3 coding DNA: TGCGCCAGCAGCCAACCACCGGGACTAGCGGGGTGGGGTGAGCAGTTCTTC. This translates into CASSQPPGLAGWGEQFF.

The chain employs TRBV7-2 and TRBJ2-2; D may match TRBD1 or TRBD2 (6 bases each). V was pared by 5 bases and J by 5 bases, with 12 bases between. Germline-derived CDR1 and CDR2 are SGHTA and FQGNSA. The CDR3 has 14 amino acids. The CDR3 sequence is CASSPRRGTGELFF. CDR3 bases: TGTGCCAGCAGCCCTAGGAGGGGGACCGGGGAGCTGTTTTTT.

The rearrangement joins TRBV27 to TRBJ2-3; tentatively, D is TRBD2 (6 bases). CDR1 is MNHEY, CDR2 SMNVEV, per germline (reference sequence). The length of the CDR3 is 15 residues. The germline V and J ends were trimmed by 6 bases and 0 bases, with 13 bases remaining between them. The CDR3 loop is CASSQGLPSTDTQYF. CDR3 nucleotide sequence: TGTGCCAGCAGCCAGGGACTTCCTAGCACAGATACGCAGTATTTT.